This T cell receptor (beta chain) is from a study of CD8 T cells in ankylosing spondylitis. Preparation of TCR beta libraries was done by quantitative 5'-RACE with molecular barcodes. From the 5' RACE reads, TCRdb called clonotypes with MiXCR, one entry per CDR3 protein. The sample includes some 450,000 distinct CDR3 sequences, 15% to 20% of them seen just once. V lost 6 bases and J lost 7, with 22 bases in between. Looked up from germline, CDR1 is DFQATT and CDR2 is SNEGSKA (reference sequence). The CDR3 is 14 amino acids. Turning to this clonotype: Its antigen is currently unknown.

Regarding the study as a whole: A motif of eight highly homologous TCR beta variants was seen as apparently characteristic of ankylosing spondylitis blood.

The TCR sequence derives from a male donor with ankylosing spondylitis. The chain links TRBV20-1 to TRBJ2-7; perhaps TRBD2 as D (7 bases). Sequencing was carried out using blood, either unsorted or a sorted T cell fraction (not recorded which). Written as DNA, the CDR3 is TGCAGTGCCCGAAAGGGGGGGTATGAGGGGGAGCAGTACTTC. Encoded protein: CSARKGGYEGEQYF.